This T cell receptor beta chain appears in the sequencing data of a study of T-cell reconstitution after alpha-beta-depleted transplantation in children. Overall study results and limits: After one year, T-cell counts and TCRbeta diversity mostly came from new T cells.

Unmatched junction bases numbered 6, after V lost 5 bases and J lost 4 bases. The CDR3 is made up of 14 amino acids. This clonotype has a count of ten or more. Antigen unknown. Preparation of the TCRbeta library involved a method that used unique molecular identifiers. MiXCR, applied by TCRdb to the PCR reads, yields one record per CDR3 protein. The sample lists roughly 70,000 distinct CDR3 sequences; roughly 4.5% were seen once. The J gene is TRBJ1-2, the V gene TRBV12-3 or TRBV12-4; TRBD1 agrees at 8 bases. Sequenced material: PBMCs, mostly from graft donor cells, taken 180 days after TCRalphabeta/CD19-depleted stem cell transplant. The receptor's source is a boy in the first two years of life who had a stem cell transplant for acute myeloid leukemia, so the T cells may come from the graft donor. CDR3 residues: CASSPGQAVYGYTF. Here the CDR3 DNA reads TGTGCCAGCAGTCCGGGACAGGCCGTCTATGGCTACACCTTC.